This is a list of T cell receptor beta chains from one sample in a study of blood T cell repertoires in COVID-19. TCRdb's copy holds only in-frame clones and misses some; the assay was immunoSEQ multiplex PCR. The sample contains about 35,000 clones, roughly 80% of which appear only once. Sequences were obtained from peripheral blood. Receptors originate from a human donor in a cohort sampled during active COVID-19. Both conserved end residues are part of each CDR3. A D gene is named only where the DNA matches it firmly. Not all rows give a size; the values are once, few, many and, for expanded clones, a class.

>TRBJ2-1|once|TRBV10-2|TRBD2
CASSLAGDSNEQFF
TGCGCCAGCTCACTAGCGGGGGACTCCAATGAGCAGTTCTTC
>TRBJ1-3|-|TRBV4-1|-
CASSQVNLVSGNTIYF
TGCGCCAGCAGCCAAGTCAACTTGGTCTCTGGAAACACCATATATTTT
>TRBJ2-1|-|TRBV3-1/TRBV3-2|-
CASSQISQVLFF
TGTGCCAGCAGCCAAATAAGTCAGGTACTGTTCTTC
>TRBJ2-2|-|TRBV25-1|-
CASSPTGVILNTGELFF
TGTGCCAGCAGCCCTACAGGAGTCATTTTGAACACCGGGGAGCTGTTTTTT
>TRBJ2-2|-|TRBV6-5|-
CASTSLSARTGELFF
TGTGCCAGCACATCGTTATCCGCTAGGACCGGGGAGCTGTTTTTT
>TRBJ2-3|-|TRBV2|-
CASSGGQATDTQYF
TGTGCCAGCAGTGGGGGCCAGGCCACAGATACGCAGTATTTT
>TRBJ2-7|-|TRBV6-5|TRBD1
CASRTDRRVYEQYF
TGTGCCAGCAGGACGGACAGGCGGGTCTACGAGCAGTACTTC
>TRBJ2-5|once|TRBV30|-
CAWTTSLETQYF
TGTGCCTGGACCACTAGCCTTGAGACCCAGTACTTC
>TRBJ1-6|few|TRBV11-2|TRBD1
CASSFRTGDSPLHF
TGTGCCAGCAGCTTTAGGACAGGGGACTCTCCCCTCCACTTT
>TRBJ2-2|-|TRBV28|-
CASSFIDYTGELFF
TGTGCCAGCAGTTTTATAGATTACACCGGGGAGCTGTTTTTT
>TRBJ1-4|-|TRBV7-9|TRBD1
CASSLVSGQKNEKLFF
TGTGCCAGCAGCTTAGTGTCGGGACAGAAGAATGAAAAACTGTTTTTT
>TRBJ2-1|-|TRBV7-9|-
CASSPNTQGDEQFF
TGTGCCAGCAGCCCGAATACCCAGGGCGATGAGCAGTTCTTC
>TRBJ1-5|-|TRBV28|-
CASSFLQGGNQPQHF
TGTGCCAGCAGTTTCTTACAGGGAGGCAATCAGCCCCAGCATTTT
>TRBJ2-5|-|TRBV11-3|-
CASSQGAGAEETQYF
TGTGCCAGCAGCCAGGGGGCGGGGGCCGAAGAGACCCAGTACTTC
>TRBJ1-1|once|TRBV23-1|TRBD1
CASIGTAGEAFF
TGCGCCAGCATAGGGACAGCCGGTGAAGCTTTCTTT
>TRBJ2-4|once|TRBV19|-
CASSPDPPSWGSLAKNIQYF
TGTGCCAGTAGTCCAGACCCCCCTAGCTGGGGTAGTCTGGCCAAAAACATTCAGTACTTC
>TRBJ2-7|-|TRBV4-2|TRBD2
CASSQAASGYAVEQYF
TGTGCCAGCAGCCAAGCGGCTAGCGGGTATGCGGTTGAGCAGTACTTC
>TRBJ2-1|-|TRBV9|TRBD2
CASSVAVAGVHNEQFF
TGTGCCAGCAGCGTAGCGGTAGCGGGAGTCCACAATGAGCAGTTCTTC
>TRBJ1-1|-|TRBV6-4|-
CASRRDTEAQFEAFF
TGTGCCAGCCGCCGGGACACCGAAGCACAGTTTGAAGCTTTCTTT
>TRBJ2-5|-|TRBV3-1/TRBV3-2|TRBD2
CASRFRTSRGETQYF
TGTGCCAGCAGATTCAGGACTAGCAGGGGAGAGACCCAGTACTTC
>TRBJ2-3|-|TRBV5-1|TRBD2
CASSWTSGGDTQYF
TGCGCCAGCAGCTGGACTAGCGGGGGAGATACGCAGTATTTT
>TRBJ2-1|-|TRBV7-2|-
CASSPINEQFF
TGTGCCAGCAGCCCCATCAATGAGCAGTTCTTC
>TRBJ1-2|-|TRBV2|-
CASSGQSNYGYTF
TGTGCCAGCAGTGGACAGTCTAACTATGGCTACACCTTC
>TRBJ1-2|-|TRBV28|-
CATATASYGYTF
TGTGCCACCGCCACAGCATCCTATGGCTACACCTTC
>TRBJ1-2|few|TRBV7-2|-
CASSLVSSYTF
TGTGCCAGCAGCTTAGTATCTAGTTACACCTTC
>TRBJ2-1|-|TRBV6-2/TRBV6-3|-
CASSYSKGGEQFF
TGTGCCAGCAGTTACTCGAAGGGCGGGGAGCAGTTCTTC
>TRBJ2-5|-|TRBV15|-
CATSKQEETQYF
TGTGCCACCAGCAAGCAGGAAGAGACCCAGTACTTC
>TRBJ1-1|-|TRBV19|-
CASSRQNMNTEAFF
TGTGCCAGTAGTAGACAGAACATGAACACTGAAGCTTTCTTT
>TRBJ2-7|-|TRBV6-5|-
CASTGPELRPYF
TGTGCCAGTACAGGCCCGGAGCTACGACCGTACTTC
>TRBJ2-7|once|TRBV19|TRBD2
CASSWTSGVYEQYF
TGTGCCAGTAGCTGGACTAGCGGGGTCTACGAGCAGTACTTC
>TRBJ2-3|once|TRBV7-8|-
CASSLGQGKSGTDTQYF
TGTGCCAGCAGCTTAGGGCAGGGAAAGTCTGGCACAGATACGCAGTATTTT
>TRBJ2-5|-|TRBV6-5|-
CASRRQTQETQYF
TGTGCCAGCAGACGCCAGACACAAGAGACCCAGTACTTC
>TRBJ2-7|-|TRBV6-6|TRBD2
CASSSQTSGSPEQYF
TGTGCCAGCAGTTCCCAGACTAGCGGGAGTCCCGAGCAGTACTTC
>TRBJ1-4|-|TRBV6-5|-
CASKYRQANEKLFF
TGTGCCAGCAAGTACCGACAGGCTAATGAAAAACTGTTTTTT
>TRBJ2-1|-|TRBV29-1|-
CSVAQLEAFF
TGCAGCGTTGCACAGCTTGAAGCGTTCTTC
>TRBJ1-2|-|TRBV5-1|-
CASSLQQGLYGYTF
TGCGCCAGCAGCTTGCAGCAGGGGCTCTATGGCTACACCTTC
>TRBJ1-1|-|TRBV3-1/TRBV3-2|TRBD1
CASSPRTGTGGAGTEAFF
TGTGCCAGCAGCCCCCGAACCGGGACAGGGGGCGCGGGCACTGAAGCTTTCTTT
>TRBJ2-7|-|TRBV2|-
CASSVGTPSYEQYF
TGTGCCAGCAGTGTCGGGACTCCTTCCTACGAGCAGTACTTC
>TRBJ1-4|few|TRBV27|-
CASSLTRANEKLFF
TGTGCCAGCAGTTTAACCAGGGCCAATGAAAAACTGTTTTTT
>TRBJ2-2|-|TRBV13|TRBD2
CASSTKDVGGSTGELFF
TGTGCCAGCAGCACCAAGGACGTGGGGGGGAGCACCGGGGAGCTGTTTTTT
>TRBJ1-2|-|TRBV10-3|-
CATRGGSVYGYTF
TGTGCCACCAGGGGAGGGTCGGTCTATGGCTACACCTTC
>TRBJ2-3|once|TRBV29-1|TRBD1
CSGKQGADTQYF
TGCAGCGGTAAACAGGGGGCGGATACGCAGTATTTT
>TRBJ2-5|-|TRBV29-1|TRBD2
CSVLSGSFETQYF
TGCAGCGTTCTTAGCGGGAGTTTCGAGACCCAGTACTTC
>TRBJ1-3|-|TRBV4-2|TRBD1
CASSHPGTGVSGNTIYF
TGTGCCAGCAGCCACCCCGGGACAGGAGTCTCTGGAAACACCATATATTTT
>TRBJ2-7|-|TRBV19|-
CASGPGHGPYEQYF
TGTGCCAGTGGACCGGGACATGGCCCCTACGAGCAGTACTTC
>TRBJ2-5|-|TRBV6-5|TRBD1
CASSYSGTVQETQYF
TGTGCCAGCAGTTACTCAGGGACAGTCCAAGAGACCCAGTACTTC
>TRBJ1-2|-|TRBV6-5|TRBD1
CASRTGTGDEGGYTF
TGTGCCAGCAGAACCGGGACAGGGGATGAAGGGGGCTACACCTTC
>TRBJ2-7|-|TRBV6-1|-
CASSELVAQIYEQYF
TGTGCCAGCAGTGAATTGGTAGCGCAAATTTACGAGCAGTACTTC
>TRBJ2-3|-|TRBV7-2|-
CASSLGLTDTQYF
TGTGCCAGCAGCTTGGGACTCACAGATACGCAGTATTTT
>TRBJ2-1|-|TRBV5-1|TRBD2
CASSPTSGGLNEQFF
TGCGCCAGCAGCCCGACTAGCGGGGGGCTCAATGAGCAGTTCTTC
>TRBJ1-1|-|TRBV7-8|-
CASSLAGTYMNTEAFF
TGTGCCAGCAGCTTAGCGGGGACATATATGAACACTGAAGCTTTCTTT
>TRBJ1-4|-|TRBV25-1|TRBD1
CASSGGQGGEKLFF
TGTGCCAGCAGTGGCGGACAGGGGGGTGAAAAACTGTTTTTT
>TRBJ2-1|few|TRBV29-1|-
CSVSPGGTSYNEQFF
TGCAGCGTTTCCCCCGGCGGGACGTCCTACAATGAGCAGTTCTTC
>TRBJ1-3|-|TRBV7-2|-
CASSLVPLEGYTIYF
TGTGCCAGCAGCTTAGTTCCACTCGAGGGATACACCATATATTTT
>TRBJ2-5|-|TRBV6-4|-
CASRDTGIQETQYF
TGTGCCAGCAGAGATACAGGGATCCAAGAGACCCAGTACTTC
>TRBJ2-5|-|TRBV9|-
CASSVGLSQETQYF
TGTGCCAGCAGCGTTGGACTGTCTCAAGAGACCCAGTACTTC
>TRBJ1-2|-|TRBV4-3|TRBD1
CASSQGGQGSNYGYTF
TGCGCCAGCAGCCAAGGCGGACAGGGATCGAACTATGGCTACACCTTC